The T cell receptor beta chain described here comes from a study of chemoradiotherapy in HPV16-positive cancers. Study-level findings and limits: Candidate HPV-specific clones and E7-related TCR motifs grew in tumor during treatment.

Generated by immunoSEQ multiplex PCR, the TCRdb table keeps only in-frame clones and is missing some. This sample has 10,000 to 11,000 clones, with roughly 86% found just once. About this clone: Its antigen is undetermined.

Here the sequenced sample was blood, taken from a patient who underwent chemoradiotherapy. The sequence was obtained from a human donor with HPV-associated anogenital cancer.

CDR3 nucleotides: TGTGCCAGCAAAAGGGGTAGCGGGGGGGCAGAACACGAGCAGTACTTC. Translation gives CASKRGSGGAEHEQYF. The chain joins TRBV27 to TRBJ2-7, with TRBD2 matching over 11 bases. With 7 bases clipped from V and 5 bases from J, the junction kept 13 bases outside the gene matches. This CDR3 has 16 residues. The germline V gene encodes CDR1 MNHEY and CDR2 SMNVEV (reference sequence).